Listed here are 25 T cell receptor beta chains from one sample, sequenced in a study of cytotoxic CD8 clonotypes in ibrutinib-treated CLL. Profiling relied on immunoSEQ multiplex PCR, and the TCRdb table lists in-frame clones only, not all of them. This table holds some 27,000 clones, around three fifths found once. This sample comprised PBMCs, obtained before ibrutinib treatment. The receptors stem from a human donor with chronic lymphocytic leukemia.

The gene calls are TRBV7-8 and TRBJ2-7, with 9 bases matching TRBD1. The V gene's germline CDR1 is SGHVS and CDR2 FQNEAQ. Trimming took 5 bases from V and 4 from J; bases not matched to a gene: 6. The CDR3 spans 14 residues. As DNA, the CDR3 is TGTGCCAGCAGCCCGGGACAGGGAGGATACGAGCAGTACTTC. Protein: CASSPGQGGYEQYF. The variable domain in full, completed from reference TRBV7-8 and TRBJ2-7, reads GAGVSQSPRYKVAKRGQDVALRCDPISGHVSLFWYQQALGQGPEFLTYFQNEAQLDKSGLPSDRFFAERPEGSVSTLKIQRTQQEDSAVYLCASSPGQGGYEQYFGPGTRLTVT.

The chain carries TRBV5-4 and TRBJ2-1; D ambiguous. This CDR3 region has 15 residues. V was cut by 4 bases and J by 1 base, with 12 bases left in between. Per the germline V gene, CDR1 is SGHNT and CDR2 is YYREEE (reference sequence). CDR3 coding DNA: TGTGCCAGCAGCCGCGGCCTTCGGTCCTACAATGAGCAGTTCTTC. Its protein product is CASSRGLRSYNEQFF.

J is TRBJ2-3 and V is TRBV6-4; D gene unclear. The germline gives CDR1 MRHNA, CDR2 SNTAGT. The CDR3 has 14 amino acids. Trimming stripped 0 bases from V and 2 bases from J, with 6 bases between. CDR3 amino acids: CASSDSGATDTQYF. The CDR3 coding sequence is TGTGCCAGCAGTGACTCAGGCGCCACAGATACGCAGTATTTT.

The V call is TRBV9, the J call TRBJ2-7; D unclear. CDR3 length: 13 residues. Trimming removed 0 bases at V and 4 bases at J, with 8 bases between. The germline gives CDR1 SGDLS, CDR2 YYNGEE. CDR3 region: CASSVAHGYEQYF. The CDR3 nucleotides are TGTGCCAGCAGCGTAGCACACGGGTACGAGCAGTACTTC.

V gene TRBV18 combines with J gene TRBJ2-3; no reliable D call. V lost 3 bases, J lost 3 bases, and 1 base lay in between. This CDR3 spans 11 amino acids. Germline lookup yields CDR1 KGHSH and CDR2 LQKENI. This CDR3 is CASSPTDTQYF. The DNA of the CDR3 is TGTGCCAGCTCACCGACAGATACGCAGTATTTT.

CDR3 in amino acids: CASSLGTDSNQPQHF. CDR3 coding DNA: TGTGCCAGCAGCTTGGGGACAGATAGCAATCAGCCCCAGCATTTT. This chain joins TRBV5-6 and TRBJ1-5, with D possibly being TRBD1 (6 bases). The CDR3 has 15 amino acids. The germline CDR1 and CDR2 sequences are SGHDT and YYEEEE. Trimming took off 0 bases at V and 0 bases at J, with 7 bases between the two ends.

This clone appeared a few times. For the CDR3, the DNA is TGTGCCAGCAGCTTATCTCCTCGCGGGATCGGTGGCGGATATACTTACAATGAGCAGTTCTTC. Translating it yields CASSLSPRGIGGGYTYNEQFF. The V gene is TRBV13, the J gene TRBJ2-1; weak D call: TRBD2 (6 bases). Trimming pared 2 bases from V and 4 bases from J, leaving 30 bases between. CDR3 length equals 21 residues. CDR1 and CDR2 from the germline V gene are PRHDT and FYEKMQ (reference sequence).

The chain carries TRBV2 and TRBJ1-4; TRBD1 might be the D (5 bases). Germline V CDR1 and CDR2: SNHLY, FYNNEI. This CDR3 has 14 amino acids. The V gene lost 11 bases and the J gene lost 5 bases, with 18 bases spanning the gap. The CDR3 here is CAVKEGTLNEKLFF. In DNA form, the CDR3 reads TGTGCCGTTAAAGAGGGGACTTTAAATGAAAAACTGTTTTTT.

CDR3 in amino acids: CASSQDRGFRSGANVLTF. The CDR3 DNA reads TGCGCCAGCAGCCAAGATCGAGGTTTCCGCTCTGGGGCCAACGTCCTGACTTTC. The V gene is TRBV4-1, the J gene TRBJ2-6; D ambiguous. This CDR3 region has 18 residues. Germline V lookup: CDR1 MGHRA, CDR2 YSYEKL. Trimming removed 0 bases at V and 0 bases at J, with 12 bases between.

This chain joins TRBV28 and TRBJ2-7, with 14 positions matching TRBD2. This CDR3 spans 19 amino acids. CDR1 and CDR2 (germline): MDHEN, SYDVKM. The junction had 13 bases not matched to a gene; V was cut back by 4 bases and J by 2 bases. CDR3 in DNA: TGTGCCAGCAGTTCACCCCGCGGGACTAGCGGGAGTTTAACCTACGAGCAGTACTTC. Translating gives CASSSPRGTSGSLTYEQYF.

J is TRBJ2-2 and V is TRBV9; 11 bases are a match to TRBD2. The V segment lost 1 base and the J segment 2 bases; nucleotides outside the gene matches: 7. The CDR3 contains 18 residues. The V gene's germline CDR1 is SGDLS and CDR2 YYNGEE. The CDR3 sequence is CASSVSLAGGPNTGELFF. The CDR3 DNA reads as TGTGCCAGCAGCGTAAGCCTAGCGGGGGGCCCAAACACCGGGGAGCTGTTTTTT.

CDR3 sequence: CASSQEAGLAYSEQYF. DNA of the CDR3: TGCGCCAGCAGCCAAGAAGCGGGACTAGCCTACTCCGAGCAGTACTTC. The V and J genes are TRBV4-1 and TRBJ2-7; 9 nucleotides agree with TRBD2. Germline CDR1 is MGHRA and CDR2 is YSYEKL. The CDR3 is made up of 16 amino acids. V lost 0 bases and J lost 6; bases outside the gene matches: 9.

This rearrangement joins TRBV11-2 to TRBJ2-7; the D is unclear. This CDR3 comprises 11 residues. The germline CDR1 and CDR2 sequences are SGHAT and FQNNGV. Trimming took 0 bases from V and 3 from J, leaving 0 bases between them. The CDR3 here is CASSLDYEQYF. The CDR3, as DNA: TGTGCCAGCAGCTTAGACTACGAGCAGTACTTC.

The rearrangement links TRBV18 to TRBJ2-5; TRBD1 matches at 7 bases. Per the germline V gene, CDR1 is KGHSH and CDR2 is LQKENI. The CDR3 has 19 amino acids. V was clipped by 1 base and J by 2 bases; unmatched bases: 16. The CDR3 region has the DNA TGTGCCAGCTCACCACTCGGGCCCAATCCGGGACAGACTCAAGAGACCCAGTACTTC. This gives the protein CASSPLGPNPGQTQETQYF.

V is TRBV13 and J is TRBJ2-1; 10 positions match TRBD1. Germline CDR1 reads PRHDT; CDR2 reads FYEKMQ (reference sequence). The CDR3 contains 16 residues. J lost 8 bases, V lost 8 bases, and 15 bases had no gene match. The CDR3 sequence is CASRSKTGTGVYEQFF. Here the CDR3 DNA reads TGTGCCAGCCGGAGTAAGACCGGGACAGGGGTGTATGAGCAGTTCTTC.

The table lists this clone with a count of one. V and J are TRBV5-4 and TRBJ2-6, with 7 nucleotides matching TRBD1. The CDR3 consists of 15 residues. CDR1 and CDR2 (germline): SGHNT, YYREEE (reference sequence). V shed 4 bases, J shed 5 bases, and the junction held 6 bases outside the gene matches. CDR3 DNA: TGTGCCAGCAGCGTAGGACAGGACTGGGCCAACGTCCTGACTTTC. Its translation is CASSVGQDWANVLTF.

V gene TRBV5-6 combines with J gene TRBJ2-3; weak D call: TRBD1 (6 bases). CDR1 is SGHDT, CDR2 YYEEEE, per germline. Trimming stripped 3 bases from V and 2 bases from J, with 10 bases between. The CDR3 loop spans 14 amino acids. CDR3 in amino acids: CASSSGQLTDTQYF. CDR3 nucleotides: TGTGCCAGCAGCTCAGGACAGCTCACAGATACGCAGTATTTT.

This chain connects TRBV9 to TRBJ2-3; 7 nucleotides match TRBD2. Germline assignment: CDR1 SGDLS and CDR2 YYNGEE. The CDR3 totals 17 residues. Trimming removed 0 bases from V and 1 base from J; junction bases left unmatched: 8. The CDR3 coding sequence is TGTGCCAGCAGCGTAGGCTTAGGCGGGAGAGGCACAGATACGCAGTATTTT. Amino acids: CASSVGLGGRGTDTQYF.

This clone was detected a few times. DNA for the CDR3: TGTGCCAGCAGGCGGGACAGGCAAGATACGCAGTATTTT. This gives the protein CASRRDRQDTQYF. The chain combines TRBV2 with TRBJ2-3; 8 bases align to TRBD1. Germline CDR1 SNHLY, CDR2 FYNNEI. The CDR3 loop spans 13 amino acids. Unmatched junction bases numbered 4, after V lost 6 bases and J lost 5 bases.

In nucleotides, the CDR3 is TGTGCCAGCAGTTTAACAGGGGCGACTTACTATGGCTACACCTTC. This codes for CASSLTGATYYGYTF. The rearrangement joins TRBV27 to TRBJ1-2; 7 bases are a match to TRBD1. V trimming: 2 bases; J trimming: 3 bases; junction bases outside the gene matches: 6. The CDR3 totals 15 residues. The germline V gene has CDR1 MNHEY and CDR2 SMNVEV (reference sequence).

This chain connects TRBV6-5 to TRBJ2-1; no firm D call. The CDR3 has 14 amino acids. Germline CDR1 is MNHEY and CDR2 is SVGAGI. V lost 0 bases to trimming and J lost 8 bases, with 11 bases between them. The CDR3 here is CASSYSNSHDEQFF. CDR3 nucleotides: TGTGCCAGCAGTTACTCGAACAGTCACGATGAGCAGTTCTTC.

V and J are TRBV9 and TRBJ2-7; 9 bases are shared with TRBD2. Germline CDR1 reads SGDLS; CDR2 reads YYNGEE. The trim removed 3 bases at V and 6 bases at J, leaving 16 bases unmatched. The CDR3 runs to 17 residues. DNA of the CDR3: TGTGCCAGCAGCGATTCCCCCTCCCGGACTAGCGTCGTCGAGCAGTACTTC. This codes for CASSDSPSRTSVVEQYF.

The J gene is TRBJ1-3, the V gene TRBV5-1; possibly TRBD1 for D (5 bases). The germline gives CDR1 SGHRS, CDR2 YFSETQ. V lost 0 bases to trimming and J lost 4 bases, with 11 bases between them. This CDR3 is built from 15 residues. The CDR3 region has the DNA TGCGCCAGCAGCTTGGCCGGGGCAGCGGGAAACACCATATATTTT. Residues: CASSLAGAAGNTIYF.

A few counts support this clone. Other nucleotide sequences from this sample produce the same CDR3. The rearrangement joins TRBV11-3 to TRBJ1-1, with TRBD1 identical over 7 bases. The germline CDR1 and CDR2 sequences are SGHNT and YENEEA. CDR3 length: 13 residues. With 5 bases clipped from V and 2 bases from J, the junction kept 2 bases outside the gene matches. The CDR3 nucleotides read TGTGCCAGCAGCCGACAGGGAAACACTGAAGCTTTCTTT. Its protein is CASSRQGNTEAFF. Full variable domain (rest looked up from reference TRBV11-3 and TRBJ1-1): EAGVVQSPRYKIIEKKQPVAFWCNPISGHNTLYWYLQNLGQGPELLIRYENEEAVDDSQLPKDRFSAERLKGVDSTLKIQPAELGDSAVYLCASSRQGNTEAFFGQGTRLTVV.

The table lists this clone with a few counts. The V and J genes are TRBV29-1 and TRBJ2-3; D is undetermined. V lost 6 bases and J 8 bases, leaving 15 bases between the germline ends. The CDR3 has 12 amino acids. Germline loops: CDR1 SQVTM, CDR2 ANQGSEA. Here the CDR3 DNA reads TGCAGCGTCACCCCATTCTTGGGTACGCAGTATTTT. Its protein product is CSVTPFLGTQYF.